This TCR beta chain originates from a study of shared clonotypes between healthy human individuals. General study findings and limits: Clonotypes shared by all four sorted-subset donors had higher generation probabilities than non-shared clonotypes. In this cohort, only blood was sampled, and tissue repertoires likely differ.

Worth noting for this clone: The target antigen is unknown.

Template for every sorted-subset replicate PCR totaled approximately 0.2 ug DNA, roughly 30,000 T cell genomes. Generated by immunoSEQ multiplex PCR, the TCRdb table keeps only in-frame clones and is missing some. The table includes some 1,600,000 clones, 95% to 99% detected once. V trimming: 4 bases; J trimming: 1 base; junction bases outside the gene matches: 1. The germline V gene encodes CDR1 MGHDK and CDR2 SYGVNS. This CDR3 region has 15 residues. The donors were adults (healthy and HIV-negative) with no recent acute infections or vaccinations. The sample was naive CD4+ T cells sorted from blood. Described subset: CD45RA+ positively selected. This sequence originates from a man aged 25-45 years in good health. This chain joins TRBV25-1 and TRBJ2-7; 13 nucleotides agree with TRBD2. Here the CDR3 reads CASSGTSGSSYEQYF. The CDR3 DNA sequence: TGTGCCAGCAGTGGGACTAGCGGGAGTTCCTACGAGCAGTACTTC.